This TCR beta chain was retrieved from a study of blood T cell repertoires in COVID-19. In the original processing: Nucleated cell number was recorded as an estimate derived from reference gene primer amplification. Clones were read by immunoSEQ multiplex PCR, and TCRdb kept only the in-frame ones, dropping some. V, J and clone size were drawn from that table, and D and trimming were deduced from the DNA. Of almost 95,000 clones listed, about 80% were seen once; the top ten hold about 6.3%. Per germline, CDR1 GTSNPN and CDR2 SVGIG (reference sequence). Trimming pared 5 bases from V and 9 bases from J, leaving 20 bases between. The CDR3 sequence is 14 residues long. This clone was seen only once.

The chain uses TRBV30 and TRBJ1-5; TRBD1 might be the D (6 bases). The sequence was obtained from a man in his 60s with acute or convalescent COVID-19. The sequenced sample consisted of peripheral blood. The CDR3 DNA reads TGTGCCTGGGACTCTACTGGGGGAGGGGGGCCCCAGCATTTT. This gives the protein CAWDSTGGGGPQHF.